The rows below give T cell receptor beta chains drawn from one sample of a study of human T cells and chemical hapten exposure. TCRdb re-analysed the RACE reads in MiXCR, keeping a single row per CDR3 protein. The table shows tens of thousands of distinct CDR3 sequences, with roughly 13% occurring only once. The starting material was whole blood, obtained in connection with sensitization to the hapten diphenylcyclopropenone (DPC). The receptors derive from a woman in her 40s with alopecia areata. Some clones in this sample may be carry-over from other donors' samples. CDR3s include the opening cysteine and the closing phenylalanine or tryptophan. D genes are given only for firm matches. The size of a clone is reported for some rows only, either as once, few or many, or as a class for expanded clones.

size,V,D,J,DNA,CDR3
many,TRBV6-1,.,TRBJ1-5,TGTGCCAGCAGTGAATCAGGAGGGGGGGATCAGCCCCAGCATTTT,CASSESGGGDQPQHF
many,TRBV6-2/TRBV6-3,.,TRBJ2-4,TGTGCCAGCAGCCTAGTCCCCGGGACTTTAGCCAAAAACATTCAGTACTTC,CASSLVPGTLAKNIQYF
.,TRBV10-3,TRBD2,TRBJ2-3,TGTGCCTCCACGAAGGCTAGCGGTACGCCAGATACGCAGTATTTT,CASTKASGTPDTQYF
few,TRBV10-3,.,TRBJ2-7,TGTGCCATCAGCCATTCAGCGGCCTCCTCCTACGAGCAGTACTTC,CAISHSAASSYEQYF
few,TRBV7-9,.,TRBJ2-5,TGTGCCAGCAGCAGGGCGGGAGAGACCCAGTACTTC,CASSRAGETQYF
few,TRBV10-1,TRBD1,TRBJ2-1,TGCGCCAGCAGCCGGGACAGCTCCTACAATGAGCAGTTCTTC,CASSRDSSYNEQFF
.,TRBV20-1,TRBD2,TRBJ2-1,TGCAGTGCTAGAGAGGAACTAGCGGGGGCCTACAATGAGCAGTTCTTC,CSAREELAGAYNEQFF
few,TRBV7-9,.,TRBJ2-3,TGTGCCAGCATCCTAGGTGGCCTCACAGATACGCAGTATTTT,CASILGGLTDTQYF
.,TRBV29-1,.,TRBJ1-1,TGCAGCATTGGACGGATGAACACTGAAGCTTTCTTT,CSIGRMNTEAFF
few,TRBV20-1,.,TRBJ1-5,TGCAGTGTTCCAACAGGGCCAGAGGATCAGCCCCAGCATTTT,CSVPTGPEDQPQHF
.,TRBV28,TRBD2,TRBJ2-7,TGTGCCAGCAGTTCTAGCGGGAGGGGTAGCGAGCAGTACTTC,CASSSSGRGSEQYF
many,TRBV19,.,TRBJ1-5,TGTGCCAGTAGTATAGGGGTAGGTCAGCCCCAGCATTTT,CASSIGVGQPQHF
few,TRBV3-1,.,TRBJ2-7,TGTGCCAGCAGCCCTCGGGGCAGGACCTACGAGCAGTACTTC,CASSPRGRTYEQYF
many,TRBV6-5,.,TRBJ2-7,TGTGCCAGCAGCCCCTCCGTCGGTTCCTACGAGCAGTACTTC,CASSPSVGSYEQYF
.,TRBV28,.,TRBJ2-1,TGTGCCAGCACCAAACCCTCGCGAGGCTCCTACAATGAGCAGTTCTTC,CASTKPSRGSYNEQFF
many,TRBV29-1,TRBD2,TRBJ2-7,TGCAGCGTTGAAGACAGGGAGGGCTACGAGCAGTACTTC,CSVEDREGYEQYF
few,TRBV29-1,TRBD2,TRBJ2-3,TGCAGCGTTGGCCGGACTAGCGTCCCAGATACGCAGTATTTT,CSVGRTSVPDTQYF
few,TRBV14,TRBD2,TRBJ2-7,TGTGCCAGCAGCCAAGGCGGGAGGTGGTACGAGCAGTACTTC,CASSQGGRWYEQYF
few,TRBV19,TRBD1,TRBJ2-5,TGTGCCAGTACCGCCGGGACAGACTATCAAGAGACCCAGTACTTC,CASTAGTDYQETQYF
many,TRBV28,.,TRBJ2-7,TGTGCCAGCAGTTTAGGTCAGGGATGGCAGTACTTC,CASSLGQGWQYF
many,TRBV18,.,TRBJ1-1,TGTGCCAGCTCACTGGGCGAGAACACTGAAGCTTTCTTT,CASSLGENTEAFF
many,TRBV28,.,TRBJ1-6,TGTGCCAGCGAGAGCAATTCACCCCTCCACTTT,CASESNSPLHF
many,TRBV28,.,TRBJ1-5,TGTGCCAGCAGTTTGGGTTCCCAGCCCCAGCATTTT,CASSLGSQPQHF
.,TRBV6-2/TRBV6-3,.,TRBJ1-5,TGTGCCAGCAGTTCCCACAGGGTCCGAGGCAATCAGCCCCAGCATTTT,CASSSHRVRGNQPQHF
few,TRBV19,TRBD1,TRBJ1-5,TGTGCCAGTAGTATCACAGGGGAGAATCAGCCCCAGCATTTT,CASSITGENQPQHF
few,TRBV7-9,.,TRBJ1-1,TGTGCCAGCAGCGCGGACGATGGGTGGACTGAAGCTTTCTTT,CASSADDGWTEAFF
.,TRBV10-3,.,TRBJ1-5,TGTGCCATCAGTGAATCCCTAGTCAGTAATCAGCCCCAGCATTTT,CAISESLVSNQPQHF
.,TRBV20-1,.,TRBJ2-7,TGCAGTGCTAGAAAAAGAGACAGCGAGCAGTACTTC,CSARKRDSEQYF
medium-sized,TRBV5-5,.,TRBJ2-5,TGTGCCAGCAGCTCAACAGGGAGGGGGACCCAGTACTTC,CASSSTGRGTQYF
many,TRBV30,.,TRBJ1-1,TGTGCCTGGAGTGTAGGGCAGAACACTGAAGCTTTCTTT,CAWSVGQNTEAFF
.,TRBV21-1,.,TRBJ2-7,TGTGCCAGCAGCAGGGGACAGCCCTACGAGCAGTACTTC,CASSRGQPYEQYF